This T cell receptor beta chain emerged from a study of blood T cell repertoires in COVID-19. The CDR3 has 19 amino acids. CDR1 and CDR2 from the germline V gene are LNHDA and SQIVND (reference sequence). The V end was cut by 3 bases, the J end by 0 bases, with 21 bases between. Sequencing used immunoSEQ multiplex PCR; TCRdb keeps in-frame clones, though not all of them. Of about 96,000 clones listed, roughly 80% are singletons. The clonotype was recovered from a man aged 50-60 years who had recovered from COVID-19. The gene calls are TRBV19 and TRBJ2-1, with D possibly TRBD2 on 6 matching bases. The sample was peripheral blood. The CDR3 DNA is TGTGCCAGTAGTATGAGACTAGTGGATAAGTTTTTCTCCTACAATGAGCAGTTCTTC. Protein sequence: CASSMRLVDKFFSYNEQFF.